Sequencing of this TCR beta chain was carried out in a study of blood T cells in healthy people across ages. Study-level results: Estimates of diversity drawn from one million T cells were considered underestimates.

Primers used in a second PCR of roughly 7 to 11 cycles were a sample-barcoded 5' primer and a J-beta primer mix. TCRdb ran MiXCR on the 5' RACE reads and lists one entry per CDR3 protein. The sample lists about 1 million distinct CDR3 sequences, approximately 25% occurring once. Notes on this clonotype: The antigen is unknown.

CDR3 size: 14 residues. Trimming took off 5 bases at V and 6 bases at J, with 14 bases between the two ends. The germline V gene has CDR1 MDHEN and CDR2 SYDVKM. These data were likewise used in another study, on T cells of mothers and their children. That work adds: Over 8 million TCR beta CDR3 reads were obtained from each mother, and about 3 million from each child. T cell clones that were persistent and microchimeric went undetected.

Sequencing input: blood. The sequence came from a girl under 10 years old in good health. This chain joins TRBV28 and TRBJ2-1; perhaps TRBD1 as D (6 bases). The CDR3 here is CASSTATGINEQFF. The CDR3 DNA reads as TGTGCCAGCAGTACCGCCACAGGGATCAATGAGCAGTTCTTC.